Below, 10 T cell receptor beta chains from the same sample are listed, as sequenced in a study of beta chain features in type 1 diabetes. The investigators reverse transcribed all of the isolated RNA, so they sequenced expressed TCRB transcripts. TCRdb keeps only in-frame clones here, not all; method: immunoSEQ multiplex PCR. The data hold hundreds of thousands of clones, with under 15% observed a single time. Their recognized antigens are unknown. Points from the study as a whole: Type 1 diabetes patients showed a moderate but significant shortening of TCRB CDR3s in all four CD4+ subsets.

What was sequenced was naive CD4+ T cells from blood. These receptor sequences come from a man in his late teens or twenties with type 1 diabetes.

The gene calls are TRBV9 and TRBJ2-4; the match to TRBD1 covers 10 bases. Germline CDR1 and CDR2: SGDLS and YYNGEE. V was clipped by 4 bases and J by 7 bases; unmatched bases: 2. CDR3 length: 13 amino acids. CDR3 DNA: TGTGCCAGCAGCCTGGGACAGGGGAACATTCAGTACTTC. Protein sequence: CASSLGQGNIQYF.

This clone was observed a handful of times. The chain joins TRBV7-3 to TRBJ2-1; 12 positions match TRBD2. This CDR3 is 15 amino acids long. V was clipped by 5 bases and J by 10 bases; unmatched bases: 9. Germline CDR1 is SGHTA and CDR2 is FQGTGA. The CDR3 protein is CASSPSSGGVQEQFF. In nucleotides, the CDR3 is TGTGCCAGCAGCCCCTCTAGCGGGGGGGTTCAGGAGCAGTTCTTC.

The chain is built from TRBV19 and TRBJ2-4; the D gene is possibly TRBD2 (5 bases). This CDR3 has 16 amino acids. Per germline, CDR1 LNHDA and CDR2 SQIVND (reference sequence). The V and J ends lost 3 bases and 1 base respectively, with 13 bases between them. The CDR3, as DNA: TGTGCCAGTAGTATTGGGGAGTGGAAGGCCAAAAACATTCAGTACTTC. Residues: CASSIGEWKAKNIQYF.

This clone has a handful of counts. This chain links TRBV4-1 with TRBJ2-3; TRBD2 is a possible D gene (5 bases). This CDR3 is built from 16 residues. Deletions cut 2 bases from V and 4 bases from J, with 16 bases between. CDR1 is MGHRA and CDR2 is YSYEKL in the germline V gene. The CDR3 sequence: CASSQSDSSRADTQYF. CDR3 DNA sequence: TGCGCCAGCAGCCAAAGCGACTCTTCGAGGGCAGATACGCAGTATTTT.

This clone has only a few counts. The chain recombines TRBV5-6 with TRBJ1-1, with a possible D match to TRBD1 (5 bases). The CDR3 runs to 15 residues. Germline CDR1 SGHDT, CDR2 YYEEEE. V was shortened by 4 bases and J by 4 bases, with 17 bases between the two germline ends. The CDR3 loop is CASSLGERGITEAFF. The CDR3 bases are TGTGCCAGCAGCCTGGGGGAGAGAGGAATCACTGAAGCTTTCTTT.

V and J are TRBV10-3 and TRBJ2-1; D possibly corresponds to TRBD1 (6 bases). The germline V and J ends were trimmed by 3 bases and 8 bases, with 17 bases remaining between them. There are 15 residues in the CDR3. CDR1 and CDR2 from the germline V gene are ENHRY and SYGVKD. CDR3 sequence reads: CAISESEGVIDEQFF. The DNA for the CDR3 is TGTGCCATCAGTGAAAGTGAGGGGGTGATAGATGAGCAGTTCTTC.

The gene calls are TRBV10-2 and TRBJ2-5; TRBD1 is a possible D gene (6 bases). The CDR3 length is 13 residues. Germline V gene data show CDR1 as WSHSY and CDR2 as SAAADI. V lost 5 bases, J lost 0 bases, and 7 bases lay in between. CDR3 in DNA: TGCGCCAGCAGTAGGGGGTACCAAGAGACCCAGTACTTC. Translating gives CASSRGYQETQYF.

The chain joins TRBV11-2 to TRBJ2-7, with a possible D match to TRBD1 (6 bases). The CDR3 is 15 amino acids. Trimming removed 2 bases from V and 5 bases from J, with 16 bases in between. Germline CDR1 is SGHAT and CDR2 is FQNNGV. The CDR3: CASSLSTQGTHEQYF. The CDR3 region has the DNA TGTGCCAGCAGCTTAAGTACCCAGGGGACCCACGAGCAGTACTTC.

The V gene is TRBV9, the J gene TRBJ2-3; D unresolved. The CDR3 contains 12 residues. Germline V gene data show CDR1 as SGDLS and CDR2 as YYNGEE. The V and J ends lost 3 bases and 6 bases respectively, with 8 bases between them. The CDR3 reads CASSGPPDTQYF. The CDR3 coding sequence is TGTGCCAGCAGCGGCCCCCCCGATACGCAGTATTTT.

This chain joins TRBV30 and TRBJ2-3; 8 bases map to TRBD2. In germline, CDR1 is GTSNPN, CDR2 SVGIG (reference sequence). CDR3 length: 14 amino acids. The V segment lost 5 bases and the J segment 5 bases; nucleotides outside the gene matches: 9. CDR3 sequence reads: CAWVTAGDVDTQYF. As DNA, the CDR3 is TGTGCCTGGGTCACAGCGGGGGATGTAGATACGCAGTATTTT.